These T cell receptor beta chains were read from a single sample in a study of T cells in Graves' hyperthyroidism and ophthalmopathy. Using its own MiXCR run on the multiplex PCR reads, TCRdb lists one record per CDR3 protein. The sample holds some 690,000 distinct CDR3 sequences; roughly 17% are singletons and the top ten take roughly 16%. The source material was blood. Receptor source: a man aged 50 or older with Graves' hyperthyroidism. CDR3s include the opening cysteine and the closing phenylalanine or tryptophan. Fields, in order: D gene, J gene, clone size, V gene, CDR3 protein, CDR3 DNA. A D gene is named only where the DNA matches it firmly. Clone size is not always given. Where it is, it says once, few, many or a class for expanded clones.

>NA|TRBJ2-5|many|TRBV28
CASSLSRATIQETQYF
TGTGCCAGCAGTTTATCTCGGGCTACGATCCAAGAGACCCAGTACTTC
>NA|TRBJ2-7|many|TRBV25-1
CASCSWMRDEQYF
TGTGCCAGCTGTTCGTGGATGCGGGACGAGCAGTACTTC
>NA|TRBJ2-7|NA|TRBV28
CASSSLIRGYEQYF
TGTGCCAGCAGTTCCTTAATCCGGGGGTACGAGCAGTACTTC
>TRBD2|TRBJ2-1|few|TRBV29-1
CSVPPLAGDFDEQFF
TGCAGCGTTCCTCCACTAGCGGGAGACTTCGATGAGCAGTTCTTC
>NA|TRBJ1-1|many|TRBV27
CASTYRRGASEAFF
TGTGCCAGCACTTACCGTCGGGGGGCTTCTGAAGCTTTCTTT
>TRBD2|TRBJ2-7|NA|TRBV4-1
CASSQQTSGSYEQYF
TGCGCCAGCAGCCAACAGACTAGCGGATCCTACGAGCAGTACTTC
>NA|TRBJ1-6|few|TRBV6-1
CASRGIKGSPLHF
TGTGCCAGCAGGGGAATAAAGGGGTCACCCCTCCACTTT
>NA|TRBJ2-7|many|TRBV7-2
CASSFFVGGSYEQYF
TGTGCCAGCAGCTTCTTTGTGGGAGGCTCCTACGAGCAGTACTTC
>NA|TRBJ2-1|once|TRBV11-2
CANSLDRNNEQFF
TGTGCCAACAGCTTAGATCGGAACAATGAGCAGTTCTTC
>NA|TRBJ1-2|few|TRBV5-5
CASSWMGGRTVNYGYTF
TGTGCCAGCAGCTGGATGGGGGGGAGAACGGTTAACTATGGCTACACCTTC
>NA|TRBJ2-7|many|TRBV15
CATSRDTWGTYEQYF
TGTGCCACCAGCAGAGATACCTGGGGGACTTACGAGCAGTACTTC
>NA|TRBJ1-4|many|TRBV10-3
CAISESGGTSNEKLFF
TGTGCCATCAGTGAGTCTGGCGGGACCTCTAATGAAAAACTGTTTTTT
>TRBD1|TRBJ2-3|many|TRBV28
CATGQEVSNTQYF
TGTGCCACCGGACAGGAGGTTTCGAATACGCAGTATTTT
>TRBD2|TRBJ2-3|few|TRBV9
CASSVSGITDTQYF
TGTGCCAGCAGCGTCAGCGGGATCACAGATACGCAGTATTTT
>NA|TRBJ2-7|few|TRBV20-1
CSARLSGVGSSYEQYF
TGCAGTGCTAGACTTTCGGGGGTGGGCAGCTCCTACGAGCAGTACTTC